These 2 T cell receptor beta chains came from one sample sequenced in a study of T cells in Graves' hyperthyroidism and ophthalmopathy. The investigators amplified TCR beta CDR3 regions from RNA transcripts. The HTBI primer set was used in a first-round RT-PCR of the TCR CDR3. Each CDR3 protein is one row after TCRdb ran MiXCR on the multiplex PCR reads. The data hold about 640,000 distinct CDR3 sequences, with about 45% observed a single time. Sequenced material: peripheral blood or thyroid tissue (not recorded which). Receptors originate from an adult man with Graves' disease, either hyperthyroidism or ophthalmopathy (not recorded which).

The chain couples TRBV3-1 to TRBJ2-7; 8 bases fit TRBD2. The V gene's germline CDR1 is LGHDT and CDR2 YNNKEL (reference sequence). The CDR3 has 14 residues. The V gene end was trimmed by 6 bases and the J gene end by 3 bases; junction bases not matched to a gene: 7. CDR3 DNA: TGTGCCAGCAGAAAGATGGGGACTAGCTACGAGCAGTACTTC. It is translated as CASRKMGTSYEQYF.

J is TRBJ2-2 and V is TRBV6-5; D unresolved. The CDR3 runs to 13 residues. The V end was cut by 5 bases, the J end by 3 bases, with 7 bases between. The V gene's germline CDR1 is MNHEY and CDR2 SVGAGI. For the CDR3, the DNA is TGTGCCAGCAGTAAGCGATACACCGGGGAGCTGTTTTTT. It specifies CASSKRYTGELFF.